This T cell receptor beta chain was recovered during a study of shared clonotypes between healthy human individuals. Assay: immunoSEQ multiplex PCR; the TCRdb copy retains only in-frame clones and omits some. The table includes under 2,000,000 clones, around 96% detected once. Naive CD8 cells comprised CD45RO-negative, CCR7-positively selected cells, excluding terminally differentiated effector memory CD45RA+ cells. V shed 0 bases and J shed 4 bases, with 9 bases lying between them. From germline, CDR1 is SGHAT and CDR2 FQNNGV. CDR3 length: 15 residues. Sample: naive CD8+ T cells sorted from blood. The TCR sequence derives from a man aged 18-30 years in good health. This chain connects TRBV11-2 to TRBJ1-4, with TRBD1 as a possible D gene (5 bases). The CDR3 DNA sequence: TGTGCCAGCAGCTTAGAGGGGGGATATAATGAAAAACTGTTTTTT. Amino acid sequence: CASSLEGGYNEKLFF.